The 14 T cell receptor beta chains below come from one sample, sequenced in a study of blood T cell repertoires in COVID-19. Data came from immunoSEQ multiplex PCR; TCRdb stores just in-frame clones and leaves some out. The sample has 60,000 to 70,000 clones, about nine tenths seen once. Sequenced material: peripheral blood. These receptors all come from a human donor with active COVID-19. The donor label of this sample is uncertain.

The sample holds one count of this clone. CDR3 loop: CASETGEGYTF. For the CDR3, the DNA is TGTGCCAGCGAGACAGGGGAAGGCTACACCTTC. V and J are TRBV28 and TRBJ1-2; 8 nucleotides align to TRBD1. With V trimmed by 8 bases and J by 8 bases, 4 bases remained unmatched. CDR3 size: 11 residues. CDR1 and CDR2 from the germline V gene are MDHEN and SYDVKM.

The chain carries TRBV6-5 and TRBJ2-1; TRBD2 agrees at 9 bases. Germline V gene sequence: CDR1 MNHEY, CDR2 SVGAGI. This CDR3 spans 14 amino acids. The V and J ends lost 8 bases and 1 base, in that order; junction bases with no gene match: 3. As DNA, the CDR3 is TGTGCCAGCCGAGCGGGAGGTTCCTACAATGAGCAGTTCTTC. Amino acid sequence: CASRAGGSYNEQFF.

In DNA, the CDR3 is TGTGCCAGCAGTACCGGACGGGAGTCGCAGCCCCAGCATTTT. Translated, it gives CASSTGRESQPQHF. The chain is built from TRBV27 and TRBJ1-5; D uncertain. The CDR3 is 14 residues long. CDR1 and CDR2 (germline): MNHEY, SMNVEV (reference sequence). V was pared by 5 bases and J by 7 bases, with 15 bases between.

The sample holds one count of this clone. The CDR3 nucleotides are TGCGCCAGCAGTGGGCAGGGCGGCACTGAAGCTTTCTTT. Translated, it gives CASSGQGGTEAFF. V usage is TRBV10-1 and J usage is TRBJ1-1, with D possibly being TRBD1 (5 bases). Germline CDR1 reads WNHNN; CDR2 reads SYGVQD (reference sequence). The V gene lost 4 bases and the J gene lost 4 bases, with 10 bases spanning the gap. This CDR3 spans 13 amino acids.

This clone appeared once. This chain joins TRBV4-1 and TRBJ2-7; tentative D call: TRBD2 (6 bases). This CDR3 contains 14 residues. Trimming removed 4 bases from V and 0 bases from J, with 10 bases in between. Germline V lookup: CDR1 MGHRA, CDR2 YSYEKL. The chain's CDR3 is CASSPREVSYEQYF. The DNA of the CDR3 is TGCGCCAGCAGCCCGAGGGAGGTCTCCTACGAGCAGTACTTC.

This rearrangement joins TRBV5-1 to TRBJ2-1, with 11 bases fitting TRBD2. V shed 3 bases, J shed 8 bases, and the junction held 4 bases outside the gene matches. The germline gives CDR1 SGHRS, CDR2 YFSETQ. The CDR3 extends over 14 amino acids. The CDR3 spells CASSSGTSGDEQFF. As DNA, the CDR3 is TGCGCCAGCAGCTCCGGGACTAGCGGCGATGAGCAGTTCTTC. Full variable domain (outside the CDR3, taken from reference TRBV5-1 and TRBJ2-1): KAGVTQTPRYLIKTRGQQVTLSCSPISGHRSVSWYQQTPGQGLQFLFEYFSETQRNKGNFPGRFSGRQFSNSRSEMNVSTLELGDSALYLCASSSGTSGDEQFFGPGTRLTVL.

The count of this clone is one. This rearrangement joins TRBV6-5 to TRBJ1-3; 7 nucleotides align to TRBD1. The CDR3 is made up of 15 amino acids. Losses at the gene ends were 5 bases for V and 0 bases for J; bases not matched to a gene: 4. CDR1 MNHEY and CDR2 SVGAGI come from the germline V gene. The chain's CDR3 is CASSRDSHSGNTIYF. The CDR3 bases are TGTGCCAGCAGTCGGGACAGCCACTCTGGAAACACCATATATTTT.

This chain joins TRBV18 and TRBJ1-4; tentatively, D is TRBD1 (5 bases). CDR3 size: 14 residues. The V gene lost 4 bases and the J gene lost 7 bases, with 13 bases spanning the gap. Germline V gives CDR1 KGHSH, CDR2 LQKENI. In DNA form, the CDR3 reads TGTGCCAGCTCACAGTCATCGGGGGGTGAAAAACTGTTTTTT. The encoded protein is CASSQSSGGEKLFF.

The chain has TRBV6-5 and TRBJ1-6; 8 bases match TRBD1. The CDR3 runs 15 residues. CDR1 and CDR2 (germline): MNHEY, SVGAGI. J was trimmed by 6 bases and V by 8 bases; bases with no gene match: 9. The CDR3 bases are TGTGCCAGCGGAAAGACAGGGGAGATTAATTCACCCCTCCACTTT. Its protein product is CASGKTGEINSPLHF.

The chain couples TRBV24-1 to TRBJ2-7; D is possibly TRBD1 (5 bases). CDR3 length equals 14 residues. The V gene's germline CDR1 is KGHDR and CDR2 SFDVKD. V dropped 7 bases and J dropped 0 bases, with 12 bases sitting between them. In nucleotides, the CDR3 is TGTGCCACCAGACAGGCAAAACTCTCCTACGAGCAGTACTTC. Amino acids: CATRQAKLSYEQYF.

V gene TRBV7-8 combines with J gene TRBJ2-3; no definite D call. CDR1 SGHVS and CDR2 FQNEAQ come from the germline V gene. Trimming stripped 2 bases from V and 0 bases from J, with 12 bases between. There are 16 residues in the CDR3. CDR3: CASSLLSSASTDTQYF. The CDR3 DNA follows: TGTGCCAGCAGCTTACTATCGTCCGCTAGCACAGATACGCAGTATTTT.

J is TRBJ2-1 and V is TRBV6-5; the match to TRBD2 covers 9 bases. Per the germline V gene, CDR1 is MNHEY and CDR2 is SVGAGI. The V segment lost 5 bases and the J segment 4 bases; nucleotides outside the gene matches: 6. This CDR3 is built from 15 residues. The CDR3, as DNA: TGTGCCAGCAGTCTAACTAGCGGGCCGTACAATGAGCAGTTCTTC. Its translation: CASSLTSGPYNEQFF.

The CDR3 region is CASSGEGKGEQYF. In DNA form, the CDR3 reads TGTGCCAGCAGTGGGGAGGGGAAGGGCGAGCAGTACTTC. The rearrangement uses TRBV2 and TRBJ2-7; TRBD2 matches 7 bases. The V gene end was trimmed by 4 bases and the J gene end by 6 bases; junction bases not matched to a gene: 6. The germline V gene encodes CDR1 SNHLY and CDR2 FYNNEI. The CDR3 totals 13 residues.

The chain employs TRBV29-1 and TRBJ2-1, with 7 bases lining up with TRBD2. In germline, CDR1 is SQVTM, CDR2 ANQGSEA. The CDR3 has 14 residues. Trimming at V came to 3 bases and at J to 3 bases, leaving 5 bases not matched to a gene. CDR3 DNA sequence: TGCAGCGTTGACTCTAGCGGAATCTACAATGAGCAGTTCTTC. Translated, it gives CSVDSSGIYNEQFF.